This T cell receptor (beta chain) was found in a study of shared clonotypes between healthy human individuals. The material for each subset, its genomic DNA, was split evenly across several immunoSEQ plates. Measured with immunoSEQ multiplex PCR; TCRdb has only the in-frame clones, and not every one. This sample carries approximately 1.5 million clones, less than 99% of them seen once, and the ten largest clones take around 0.33%. With respect to this clone: Antigen unknown.

Study results and caveats: On the whole, naive subsets had larger estimated richness than memory subsets had. The diversity represented, both genetic and in exposure history, was limited by few donors.

The CDR3 extends over 16 amino acids. Germline CDR1 SGHRS, CDR2 YFSETQ. V was trimmed by 0 bases and J by 0 bases, leaving 11 bases between them. The investigators split CD4+ cells into a CD45RA+ naive subset and a CD45RA-negative memory subset. Sequencing used naive CD4+ T cells sorted from blood. The subset: CD45RA+ positively selected. The genes are TRBV5-1 and TRBJ2-3; the D gene is possibly TRBD1 (5 bases). This receptor was taken from a young man in good health. The CDR3, as DNA: TGCGCCAGCAGCTTGGAGGTCAGGGCTAGCACAGATACGCAGTATTTT. Translated: CASSLEVRASTDTQYF.